Below are 23 T cell receptor beta chains sequenced from a single sample in a study of blood T cell repertoires in COVID-19. The method was immunoSEQ multiplex PCR; TCRdb's version includes in-frame clones alone and lacks a portion of them. Of 100,000 or so clones in the sample, about 83% were seen once. Sequencing was performed on peripheral blood. The receptors shown here come from a human donor in a cohort sampled during active COVID-19.

The chain joins TRBV5-7 to TRBJ2-3; TRBD1 matches 12 bases. TRBV5-7 is an ORF, and what it does is uncertain. This CDR3 contains 19 residues. J gave up 5 bases and V 1 base, and 14 bases lay outside the gene matches. DNA of the CDR3: TGTGCCAGCAGCTTGCTGGAAGGGACAGGGGGCCCGCGGAAAGATACGCAGTATTTT. Protein product: CASSLLEGTGGPRKDTQYF.

The gene calls are TRBV29-1 and TRBJ2-3; TRBD2 aligns across 13 bases. This CDR3 is built from 15 residues. The junction had 3 bases not matched to a gene; V was cut back by 4 bases and J by 2 bases. Germline values: CDR1 SQVTM, CDR2 ANQGSEA. The CDR3 spells CSVGLAGGFTDTQYF. CDR3 nucleotides: TGCAGCGTTGGACTAGCGGGAGGATTCACAGATACGCAGTATTTT.

This clone was observed once. CDR3 residues: CASSLGRGYGYTF. DNA of the CDR3: TGTGCCAGCAGCTTGGGCAGGGGCTATGGCTACACCTTC. This chain joins TRBV5-4 and TRBJ1-2; weak D call: TRBD1 (6 bases). Trimming took off 0 bases at V and 4 bases at J, with 7 bases between the two ends. This CDR3 comprises 13 residues. CDR1 is SGHNT and CDR2 is YYREEE in the germline V gene (reference sequence).

V is TRBV5-8 and J is TRBJ1-6; 9 bases map to TRBD1. The V and J ends lost 2 bases and 9 bases, in that order; junction bases with no gene match: 9. The CDR3 length is 16 residues. From germline, CDR1 is SGHTS and CDR2 YDEGEE. CDR3 sequence (DNA): TGTGCCAGCAGCTTCCGGTCCGGGACAGGGACTTCACCCCTCCACTTT. It yields the protein CASSFRSGTGTSPLHF.

This chain links TRBV2 with TRBJ2-5; D possibly corresponds to TRBD1 (5 bases). Trimming took 5 bases from V and 4 from J, leaving 11 bases between them. CDR1 is SNHLY and CDR2 is FYNNEI in the germline V gene. CDR3 size: 13 residues. The CDR3 here is CASSIQERETQYF. The CDR3 DNA follows: TGTGCCAGCAGTATACAGGAGAGAGAGACCCAGTACTTC.

The genes are TRBV19 and TRBJ2-7; 12 bases are a match to TRBD1. With 7 bases clipped from V and 4 bases from J, the junction kept 8 bases outside the gene matches. The CDR3 spans 15 residues. Germline V lookup: CDR1 LNHDA, CDR2 SQIVND (reference sequence). For the CDR3, the DNA is TGTGCCAGTAAGGGGGACAGGGGGCGATTGTACGAGCAGTACTTC. Its protein product is CASKGDRGRLYEQYF.

CDR3 DNA sequence: TGCGCCAGCAGTCAATCCGGTAACGAGCAGTACTTC. Amino acids: CASSQSGNEQYF. The V call is TRBV23-1, the J call TRBJ2-7, with no clear D. TRBV23-1 is flagged as an ORF with uncertain function. This CDR3 contains 12 residues. The germline V and J ends were trimmed by 0 bases and 5 bases, with 5 bases remaining between them.

This chain links TRBV12-3 or TRBV12-4 with TRBJ1-4; D is possibly TRBD1 (6 bases). Trimming pared 5 bases from V and 8 bases from J, leaving 12 bases between. The length of the CDR3 is 13 residues. CDR3 protein: CASSETGGEKLFF. DNA for the CDR3: TGTGCCAGCAGTGAGACAGGTGGGGAAAAACTGTTTTTT.

This CDR3 reads CASSLAVGGFDIQYF. In DNA, the CDR3 is TGTGCCAGCAGCTTAGCCGTAGGGGGTTTTGATATTCAGTACTTC. The chain links TRBV7-2 to TRBJ2-4; possibly TRBD1 for D (6 bases). V dropped 0 bases and J dropped 10 bases, with 16 bases sitting between them. Per the germline V gene, CDR1 is SGHTA and CDR2 is FQGNSA. There are 15 residues in the CDR3.

The chain employs TRBV19 and TRBJ2-3; D possibly corresponds to TRBD2 (7 bases). V lost 6 bases and J lost 4, with 14 bases in between. CDR1 is LNHDA, CDR2 SQIVND, per germline (reference sequence). This CDR3 region has 14 residues. As DNA, the CDR3 is TGTGCCAGTAGCAAGGGGGGGAGTTCAGATACGCAGTATTTT. Translated: CASSKGGSSDTQYF.

This clone came up once. CDR3 in amino acids: CASSQQSGMTSGYTF. The CDR3 DNA follows: TGCGCCAGCAGCCAACAATCCGGGATGACCAGTGGCTACACCTTC. The rearrangement links TRBV5-1 to TRBJ1-2; D is ambiguous. Between the trimmed V and J ends, which lost 4 bases and 7 bases, there was a span of 20 bases. This CDR3 contains 15 residues. CDR1 is SGHRS and CDR2 is YFSETQ in the germline V gene.

The rearrangement links TRBV19 to TRBJ2-7; possible D gene TRBD2, 7 bases. The CDR3 consists of 13 residues. Germline CDR1 LNHDA, CDR2 SQIVND (reference sequence). V lost 3 bases, J lost 5 bases, and 11 bases lay in between. As DNA, the CDR3 is TGTGCCAGTAGTATCCAGGGGAGGGACGAGCAGTACTTC. It specifies CASSIQGRDEQYF.

The chain recombines TRBV5-1 with TRBJ2-4; 10 positions match TRBD2. Trimming at V came to 2 bases and at J to 5 bases, leaving 10 bases not matched to a gene. CDR1 and CDR2 from the germline V gene are SGHRS and YFSETQ. The CDR3 extends over 17 amino acids. DNA for the CDR3: TGCGCCAGCAGCTTAGCTACCGGGACTAGCGACCAAAACATTCAGTACTTC. Translated, it gives CASSLATGTSDQNIQYF.

The gene calls are TRBV3-1 (or the pseudogene TRBV3-2) and TRBJ1-1, with D perhaps matching TRBD1 (5 bases). The CDR3 contains 10 residues. Per the germline V gene, CDR1 is LGHDT and CDR2 is YNNKEL (reference sequence). Trimming removed 8 bases at V and 10 bases at J, with 11 bases between. CDR3 region: CASGDQGAFF. CDR3 nucleotide sequence: TGTGCCAGCGGTGATCAGGGAGCTTTCTTT.

This chain joins TRBV5-1 and TRBJ2-1; D is undetermined. This CDR3 is 16 amino acids long. Trimming removed 0 bases from V and 4 bases from J, with 14 bases in between. Germline lookup yields CDR1 SGHRS and CDR2 YFSETQ. Here the CDR3 DNA reads TGCGCCAGCAGCTTGGTTGGAGCCACGTCGTACAATGAGCAGTTCTTC. It translates to CASSLVGATSYNEQFF.

The CDR3 spells CASSPSTSYNEQFF. DNA for the CDR3: TGTGCCAGCAGTCCTAGCACGTCCTACAATGAGCAGTTCTTC. The chain carries TRBV6-6 and TRBJ2-1; tentatively, D is TRBD2 (5 bases). The CDR3 spans 14 residues. Germline V CDR1 and CDR2: MNHNY, SVGAGI (reference sequence). The V end lost 5 bases, the J end lost 1 base, and 9 bases lay between the germline ends.

The chain combines TRBV7-2 with TRBJ2-4; D may be TRBD2 (6 bases). The CDR3 contains 14 residues. Germline values: CDR1 SGHTA, CDR2 FQGNSA. V was clipped by 5 bases and J by 3 bases, with 11 bases between them. CDR3 in amino acids: CASSLGGNKNIQYF. CDR3 sequence (DNA): TGTGCCAGCAGCCTGGGGGGTAACAAAAACATTCAGTACTTC.

The rearrangement uses TRBV6-2 or TRBV6-3 and TRBJ1-2; TRBD1 might be the D (6 bases). This CDR3 spans 14 amino acids. CDR1 and CDR2 from the germline V gene are MNHEY and SVGEGT. Trimming stripped 5 bases from V and 2 bases from J, with 12 bases between. The CDR3 loop is CASSTAGANYGYTF. The CDR3 nucleotides are TGTGCCAGCAGTACGGCAGGGGCAAACTATGGCTACACCTTC.

The chain uses TRBV18 and TRBJ2-6, with 10 bases that match TRBD1. Trimming at V came to 4 bases and at J to 2 bases, leaving 2 bases not matched to a gene. CDR1 is KGHSH, CDR2 LQKENI, per germline. CDR3 length equals 16 residues. CDR3 sequence: CASSLGQGAGANVLTF. For the CDR3, the DNA is TGTGCCAGCTCACTAGGACAGGGGGCTGGGGCCAACGTCCTGACTTTC.

The CDR3: CASSLRQGDYGYTF. The CDR3 bases are TGCGCCAGCAGCTTACGACAGGGCGACTATGGCTACACCTTC. The chain employs TRBV5-1 and TRBJ1-2; the match to TRBD1 covers 7 bases. The V gene's germline CDR1 is SGHRS and CDR2 YFSETQ. The CDR3 has 14 residues. V was pared by 2 bases and J by 3 bases, with 4 bases of the junction left unmatched.

Written as DNA, the CDR3 is TGTGCTAGTGGTCTCAGGGTATTTGGCACTGAAGCTTTCTTT. Its translation: CASGLRVFGTEAFF. The chain has TRBV12-5 and TRBJ1-1; a possible D gene is TRBD1 (5 bases). CDR1 LGHNT and CDR2 FRNRAP come from the germline V gene. V was clipped by 5 bases and J by 4 bases, with 14 bases between them. CDR3 length: 14 residues.

In this sample, this clone turned up once. This chain links TRBV4-3 with TRBJ1-3; 7 bases match TRBD1. The CDR3 spans 16 residues. The germline V gene has CDR1 LGHNA and CDR2 YSLEER. V lost 3 bases, J lost 4 bases, and 9 bases stayed unmatched. CDR3 sequence reads: CASSQATGFNGNTIYF. The CDR3 DNA reads TGCGCCAGCAGCCAGGCGACAGGGTTTAACGGAAACACCATATATTTT.

The chain links TRBV5-1 to TRBJ2-1; D is undetermined. The CDR3 length is 15 residues. With 0 bases removed from V and 4 bases from J, the gap between germline ends came to 11 bases. Germline values: CDR1 SGHRS, CDR2 YFSETQ. In DNA form, the CDR3 reads TGCGCCAGCAGCTTGGATTTAAAACGGTACAATGAGCAGTTCTTC. Translating it yields CASSLDLKRYNEQFF.